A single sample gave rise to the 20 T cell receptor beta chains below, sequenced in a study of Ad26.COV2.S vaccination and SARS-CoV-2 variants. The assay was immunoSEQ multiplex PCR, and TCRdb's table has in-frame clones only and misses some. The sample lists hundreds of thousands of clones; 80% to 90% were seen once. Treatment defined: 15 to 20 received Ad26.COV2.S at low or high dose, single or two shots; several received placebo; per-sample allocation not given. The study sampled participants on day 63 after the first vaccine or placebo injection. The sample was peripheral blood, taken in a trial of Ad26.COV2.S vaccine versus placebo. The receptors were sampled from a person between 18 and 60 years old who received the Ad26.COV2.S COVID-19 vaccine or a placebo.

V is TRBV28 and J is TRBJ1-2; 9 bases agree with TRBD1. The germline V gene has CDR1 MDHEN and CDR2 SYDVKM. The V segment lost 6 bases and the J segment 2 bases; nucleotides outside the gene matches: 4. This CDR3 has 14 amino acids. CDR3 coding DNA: TGTGCCAGCAGCCAAGGGACAGGGAACTATGGCTACACCTTC. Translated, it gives CASSQGTGNYGYTF.

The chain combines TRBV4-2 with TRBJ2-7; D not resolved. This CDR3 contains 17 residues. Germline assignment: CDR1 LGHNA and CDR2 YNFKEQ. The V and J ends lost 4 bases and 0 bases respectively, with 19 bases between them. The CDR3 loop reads CASSPLLLRSLSYEQYF. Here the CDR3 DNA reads TGTGCCAGCAGCCCTTTACTACTCCGGTCCCTCTCCTACGAGCAGTACTTC.

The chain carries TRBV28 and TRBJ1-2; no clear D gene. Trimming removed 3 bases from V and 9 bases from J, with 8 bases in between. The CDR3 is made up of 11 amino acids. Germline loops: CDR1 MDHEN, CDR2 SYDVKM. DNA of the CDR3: TGTGCCAGCAGTTTTCCCCCCCGCTACACCTTC. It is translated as CASSFPPRYTF.

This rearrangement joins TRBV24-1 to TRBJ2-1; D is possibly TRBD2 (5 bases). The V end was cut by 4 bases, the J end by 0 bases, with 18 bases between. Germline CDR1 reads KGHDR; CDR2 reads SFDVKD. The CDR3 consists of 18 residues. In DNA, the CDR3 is TGTGCCACCAGTGACCCAGGACGGGGATCAAGCTCCTACAATGAGCAGTTCTTC. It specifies CATSDPGRGSSSYNEQFF.

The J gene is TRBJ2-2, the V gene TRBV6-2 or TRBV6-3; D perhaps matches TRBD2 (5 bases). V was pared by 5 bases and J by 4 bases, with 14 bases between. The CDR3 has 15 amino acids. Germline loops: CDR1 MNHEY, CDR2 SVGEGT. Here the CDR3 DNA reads TGTGCCAGCAGTACGAGTGGACTGACCACCGGGGAGCTGTTTTTT. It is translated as CASSTSGLTTGELFF.

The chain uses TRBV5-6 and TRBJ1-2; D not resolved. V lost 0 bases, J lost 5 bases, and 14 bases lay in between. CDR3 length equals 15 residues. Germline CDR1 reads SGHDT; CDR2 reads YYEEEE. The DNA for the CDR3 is TGTGCCAGCAGCTTGGCCCGGTCAGATTTTTATGGCTACACCTTC. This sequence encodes CASSLARSDFYGYTF.

The CDR3 region is CASESDGDTQYF. In DNA, the CDR3 is TGTGCTAGTGAGAGCGACGGGGATACGCAGTATTTT. The V call is TRBV12-5, the J call TRBJ2-3; D call uncertain. CDR3 length equals 12 residues. Trimming stripped 7 bases from V and 6 bases from J, with 11 bases between. The germline gives CDR1 LGHNT, CDR2 FRNRAP.

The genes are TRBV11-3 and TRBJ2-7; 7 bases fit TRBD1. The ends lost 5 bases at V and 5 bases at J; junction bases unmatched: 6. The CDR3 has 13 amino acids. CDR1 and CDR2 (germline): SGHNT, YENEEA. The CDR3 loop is CASSRQGHHEQYF. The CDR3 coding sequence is TGTGCCAGCAGCCGACAGGGTCACCACGAGCAGTACTTC.

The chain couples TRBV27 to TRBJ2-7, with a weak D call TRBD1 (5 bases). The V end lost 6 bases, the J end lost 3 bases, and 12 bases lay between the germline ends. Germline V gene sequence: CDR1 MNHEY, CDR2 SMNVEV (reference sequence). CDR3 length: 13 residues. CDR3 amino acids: CASRRGPGYEQYF. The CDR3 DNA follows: TGTGCCAGCAGAAGGGGTCCCGGCTACGAGCAGTACTTC.

The CDR3 nucleotides are TGTGCCAGTAGTCCTCCGGGGCTAGGAATGGAGACCCAGTACTTC. It translates to CASSPPGLGMETQYF. V is TRBV19 and J is TRBJ2-5; D could derive from TRBD1 or TRBD2 (5 bases each). Germline V lookup: CDR1 LNHDA, CDR2 SQIVND (reference sequence). This CDR3 is built from 15 residues. V lost 5 bases and J 5 bases, leaving 18 bases between the germline ends.

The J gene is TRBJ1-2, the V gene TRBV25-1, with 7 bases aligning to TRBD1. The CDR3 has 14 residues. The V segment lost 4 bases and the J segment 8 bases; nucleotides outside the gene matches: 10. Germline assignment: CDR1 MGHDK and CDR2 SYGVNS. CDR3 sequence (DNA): TGTGCCAGCAGTGTTACAGGGGTTTCATCGGGCTACACCTTC. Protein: CASSVTGVSSGYTF.

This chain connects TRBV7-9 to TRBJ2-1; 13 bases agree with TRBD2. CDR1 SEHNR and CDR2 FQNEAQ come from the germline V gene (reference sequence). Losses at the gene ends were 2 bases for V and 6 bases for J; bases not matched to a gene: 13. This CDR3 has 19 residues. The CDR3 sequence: CASSLIKWTSGRISNEQFF. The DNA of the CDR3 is TGTGCCAGCAGCTTAATAAAGTGGACTAGCGGGAGAATTAGCAATGAGCAGTTCTTC. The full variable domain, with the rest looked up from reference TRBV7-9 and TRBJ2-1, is DTGVSQNPRHKITKRGQNVTFRCDPISEHNRLYWYRQTLGQGPEFLTYFQNEAQLEKSRLLSDRFSAERPKGSFSTLEIQRTEQGDSAMYLCASSLIKWTSGRISNEQFFGPGTRLTVL.

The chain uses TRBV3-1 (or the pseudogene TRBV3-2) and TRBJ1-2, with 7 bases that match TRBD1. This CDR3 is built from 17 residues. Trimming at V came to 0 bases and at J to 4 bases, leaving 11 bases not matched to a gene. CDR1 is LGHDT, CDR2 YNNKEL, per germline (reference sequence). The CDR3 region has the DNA TGTGCCAGCAGCCAAGAGGGTTTAGGGGGCGCGCCCTATGGCTACACCTTC. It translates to CASSQEGLGGAPYGYTF.

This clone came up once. CDR3 nucleotide sequence: TGTGCCAGCAGTTCACTAGCGGGATGGGAGACCCAGTACTTC. Residues: CASSSLAGWETQYF. V is TRBV11-2 and J is TRBJ2-5, with TRBD2 matching 10 bases. The V gene's germline CDR1 is SGHAT and CDR2 FQNNGV. This CDR3 has 14 residues. V lost 6 bases to trimming and J lost 5 bases; unmatched junction nucleotides: 6.

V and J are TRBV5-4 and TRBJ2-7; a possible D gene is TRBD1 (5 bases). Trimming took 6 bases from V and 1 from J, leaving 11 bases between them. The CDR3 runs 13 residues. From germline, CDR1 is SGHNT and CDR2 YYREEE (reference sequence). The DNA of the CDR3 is TGTGCCAGCATCCTCAGGGTATCCTACGAGCAGTACTTC. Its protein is CASILRVSYEQYF.

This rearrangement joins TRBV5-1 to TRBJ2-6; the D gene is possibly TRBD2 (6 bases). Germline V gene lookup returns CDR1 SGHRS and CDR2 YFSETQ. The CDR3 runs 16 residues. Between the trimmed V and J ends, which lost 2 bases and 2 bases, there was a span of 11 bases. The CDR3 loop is CASSFNGGTGANVLTF. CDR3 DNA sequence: TGCGCCAGCAGCTTCAACGGGGGTACTGGGGCCAACGTCCTGACTTTC.

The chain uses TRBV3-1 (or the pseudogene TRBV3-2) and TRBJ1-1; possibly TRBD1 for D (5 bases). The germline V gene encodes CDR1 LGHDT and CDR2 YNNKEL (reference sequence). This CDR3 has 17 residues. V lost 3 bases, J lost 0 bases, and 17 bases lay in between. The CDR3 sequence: CASSHYKGAGLNTEAFF. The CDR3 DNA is TGTGCCAGCAGCCATTACAAAGGCGCAGGGCTGAACACTGAAGCTTTCTTT.

Here the CDR3 DNA reads TGTGCCAGCAGCCCCGTCACGATCCAGCCAATAACTAACTATGGCTACACCTTC. Encoded protein: CASSPVTIQPITNYGYTF. This chain connects TRBV13 to TRBJ1-2, with D hard to call. V was pared by 5 bases and J by 0 bases, with 22 bases between. The germline CDR1 and CDR2 sequences are PRHDT and FYEKMQ (reference sequence). This CDR3 is 18 amino acids long.

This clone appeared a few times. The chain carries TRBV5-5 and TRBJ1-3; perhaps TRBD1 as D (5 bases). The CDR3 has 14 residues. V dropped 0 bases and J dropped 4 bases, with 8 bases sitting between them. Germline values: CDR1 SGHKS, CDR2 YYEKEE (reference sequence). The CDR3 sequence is CASSLDYRGNTIYF. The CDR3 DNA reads TGTGCCAGCAGCTTGGATTACAGGGGAAACACCATATATTTT.

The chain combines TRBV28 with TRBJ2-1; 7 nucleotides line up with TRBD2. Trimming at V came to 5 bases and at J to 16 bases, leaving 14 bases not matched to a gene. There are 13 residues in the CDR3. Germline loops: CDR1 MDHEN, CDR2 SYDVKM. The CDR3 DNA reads TGTGCCAGCAGTCCCCCCCCCAGCGGGAACTCCTTCTTC. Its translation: CASSPPPSGNSFF.